The 12 T cell receptor beta chains reported below all come from one sample, sequenced in a study of human versus mouse CDR3 diversity and MHC coevolution. Produced via immunoSEQ multiplex PCR; TCRdb's table is partial and in-frame only. The profile covers tens of thousands of clones, with approximately 90% appearing a single time and around 0.15% taken by the ten largest. Sequenced sample: naive CD4+ T cells from blood. The subset denotes: CD45RO-negative CD62L-positive naive CD4 T cells. The receptors were gathered from a person aged 30-70 years in good health.

The chain combines TRBV19 with TRBJ2-2; TRBD2 is a possible D gene (6 bases). Per germline, CDR1 LNHDA and CDR2 SQIVND (reference sequence). The CDR3 runs 16 residues. Trimming cost V 8 bases and J 0 bases, with 16 bases left between them. The CDR3 region is CASSRGTRPNTGELFF. The CDR3 region has the DNA TGTGCCAGTTCACGGGGGACCCGACCGAACACCGGGGAGCTGTTTTTT.

The CDR3 region has the DNA TGTGCCAGCAGTTTAGGGGCGAACACTGAAGCTTTCTTT. The encoded protein is CASSLGANTEAFF. The chain has TRBV27 and TRBJ1-1, with D tentatively TRBD1 (5 bases). This CDR3 is built from 13 residues. Deletions cut 2 bases from V and 1 base from J, with 5 bases between. Germline CDR1 MNHEY, CDR2 SMNVEV (reference sequence).

This clone occurred once. The chain recombines TRBV6-5 with TRBJ1-2, with TRBD1 as a possible D gene (6 bases). V lost 2 bases, J lost 8 bases, and 12 bases lay in between. Germline lookup yields CDR1 MNHEY and CDR2 SVGAGI. CDR3 length equals 13 residues. The CDR3 sequence is CASSYEQGRGYTF. The CDR3 DNA reads as TGTGCCAGCAGTTACGAACAGGGCCGCGGCTACACCTTC.

This clone was seen only once. The genes are TRBV6-6 and TRBJ2-5, with D maybe TRBD2 (7 bases). The germline V gene encodes CDR1 MNHNY and CDR2 SVGAGI (reference sequence). V gave up 6 bases and J gave up 5 bases, with 19 bases separating them. This CDR3 comprises 15 residues. This CDR3 is CASSITGGLGETQYF. The CDR3 nucleotides are TGTGCCAGCAGCATAACCGGGGGGCTCGGTGAGACCCAGTACTTC.

This rearrangement joins TRBV9 to TRBJ1-5; D call uncertain. CDR3 length: 14 amino acids. Trimming shortened V by 4 bases and J by 6 bases, and 14 bases separated the two germline ends. CDR1 is SGDLS and CDR2 is YYNGEE in the germline V gene. The CDR3 loop reads CASSPGPGSQPQHF. The CDR3 coding sequence is TGTGCCAGCAGCCCCGGGCCGGGAAGTCAGCCCCAGCATTTT.

Regarding this clone: This CDR3 is also generated by other DNA sequences in the sample. The chain uses TRBV7-9 and TRBJ2-2; 8 nucleotides match TRBD1. Germline trimming cut 5 bases from V and 6 bases from J; bases unmatched to any gene: 8. The CDR3 covers 15 residues. Germline V gene data show CDR1 as SEHNR and CDR2 as FQNEAQ (reference sequence). CDR3 region: CASSLGQGNAGELFF. The DNA for the CDR3 is TGTGCCAGCAGCCTAGGACAGGGTAACGCCGGGGAGCTGTTTTTT.

This chain links TRBV18 with TRBJ1-1, with D unclear. This CDR3 is built from 14 residues. Trimming cost V 0 bases and J 11 bases, with 16 bases left between them. CDR1 is KGHSH and CDR2 is LQKENI in the germline V gene. Here the CDR3 reads CASSPPDSGRGAFF. CDR3 in DNA: TGTGCCAGCTCACCACCGGATTCTGGACGAGGGGCTTTCTTT.

The V and J genes are TRBV18 and TRBJ2-4, with 8 positions matching TRBD2. From germline, CDR1 is KGHSH and CDR2 LQKENI. The CDR3 runs to 17 residues. J lost 2 bases, V lost 3 bases, and 9 bases had no gene match. This CDR3 reads CASSPPSSGSSKNIQYF. The CDR3 DNA reads as TGTGCCAGCTCACCTCCCTCCAGCGGGAGTTCCAAAAACATTCAGTACTTC.

This chain uses TRBV27 with TRBJ1-6; D is uncertain. Trimming cost V 6 bases and J 0 bases, with 15 bases left between them. The CDR3 totals 17 residues. Germline V CDR1 and CDR2: MNHEY, SMNVEV (reference sequence). CDR3 sequence (DNA): TGTGCCAGCAGAGCAAGCGGAGTAAGCTCCTATAATTCACCCCTCCACTTT. As protein: CASRASGVSSYNSPLHF.

The chain links TRBV4-1 to TRBJ2-1; weak D call: TRBD2 (5 bases). This CDR3 is 17 amino acids long. Germline CDR1 reads MGHRA; CDR2 reads YSYEKL. V was cut by 4 bases and J by 8 bases, with 24 bases left in between. The CDR3 bases are TGCGCCAGCAGCCCACTCCCACGCGGGCCCTCCGGGCATGAGCAGTTCTTC. The encoded protein is CASSPLPRGPSGHEQFF.

The V call is TRBV7-3, the J call TRBJ2-5, with D perhaps matching TRBD1 (6 bases). The CDR3 is made up of 14 amino acids. Trimming shortened V by 2 bases and J by 0 bases, and 7 bases separated the two germline ends. Germline-derived CDR1 and CDR2 are SGHTA and FQGTGA. This chain's CDR3 is CASSLQGNQETQYF. DNA of the CDR3: TGTGCCAGCAGCTTACAGGGGAACCAAGAGACCCAGTACTTC. Using reference TRBV7-3 and TRBJ2-5 for the parts outside the CDR3, the full variable domain is GAGVSQTPSNKVTEKGKYVELRCDPISGHTALYWYRQSLGQGPEFLIYFQGTGAADDSGLPNDRFFAVRPEGSVSTLKIQRTERGDSAVYLCASSLQGNQETQYFGPGTRLLVL.

The CDR3 here is CASSLEGQGTEAFF. DNA of the CDR3: TGCGCCAGCAGCTTGGAGGGACAGGGAACTGAAGCTTTCTTT. V usage is TRBV5-1 and J usage is TRBJ1-1; 9 bases fit TRBD1. This CDR3 has 14 residues. The germline gives CDR1 SGHRS, CDR2 YFSETQ. Unmatched junction bases numbered 2, after V lost 0 bases and J lost 5 bases.